This is a list of T cell receptor beta chains from one sample in a study of cytomegalovirus exposure and HLA in healthy donors. The data were produced by immunoSEQ multiplex PCR, yet TCRdb's version contains in-frame clones alone and is incomplete. The sample has over 65,000 clones; roughly 94% are singletons. The material sequenced was PBMCs. The receptors were sampled from a woman aged 18-29 years in good health and CMV-seropositive. Both conserved end residues are part of each CDR3. A D gene is named only where the DNA matches it firmly. Clone size appears in some rows only: once, few, many, or a class for an expanded clone.

NA | NA | TRBJ2-5 | TRBV7-9 | TGTGCCAGCAGCTTAAGTAGTGGAGAGACCCAGTACTTC | CASSLSSGETQYF
NA | TRBD2 | TRBJ2-3 | TRBV5-1 | TGCGCCAGCAGCTCTCGCGGGGGGGTTAGCACAGATACGCAGTATTTT | CASSSRGGVSTDTQYF
NA | NA | TRBJ2-7 | TRBV6-4 | TGTGCCAGCAATCACAGGAGTTCCTACGAGCAGTACTTC | CASNHRSSYEQYF
NA | TRBD1 | TRBJ1-4 | TRBV9 | TGTGCCAGCAGCGTAGCCGGGACAGTCTATGAAAAACTGTTTTTT | CASSVAGTVYEKLFF
once | NA | TRBJ1-2 | TRBV27 | TGTGCCAGCAGTTTAAGGGGACTCGCCCTCTTTTATGGCTACACCTTC | CASSLRGLALFYGYTF
NA | TRBD1 | TRBJ2-7 | TRBV7-2 | TGTGCCAGCACGTACCAAGACAGGGGGGGCGAGCAGTACTTC | CASTYQDRGGEQYF
NA | NA | TRBJ2-7 | TRBV6-5 | TGTGCCAGCAGGGGGGCCTCCTACGAGCAGTACTTC | CASRGASYEQYF
NA | TRBD2 | TRBJ2-3 | TRBV7-9 | TGTGCCAGCAGCTTATATCGGACTAGCGATAGCACAGATACGCAGTATTTT | CASSLYRTSDSTDTQYF
once | NA | TRBJ1-3 | TRBV18 | TGTGCCAGCTCATCACGACAAACAGGGAACGGAAACACCATATATTTT | CASSSRQTGNGNTIYF
NA | TRBD2 | TRBJ2-1 | TRBV2 | TGTGCCAGCATCAGGGAGGGACTAGCGGGAGGGCCGGGTTACAATGAGCAGTTCTTC | CASIREGLAGGPGYNEQFF
NA | NA | TRBJ1-4 | TRBV10-1 | TGCGCCAGCAGTGAGGGGGGAGGAAAACTGTTTTTT | CASSEGGGKLFF
NA | NA | TRBJ1-5 | TRBV6-5 | TGTGCCAGCACCATAGGGGGAGGGGGCAATCAGCCCCAGCATTTT | CASTIGGGGNQPQHF
NA | TRBD2 | TRBJ2-7 | TRBV29-1 | TGCAGCGTTGAAGACCTAAATGAGGGAGGGTACTCCTACGAGCAGTACTTC | CSVEDLNEGGYSYEQYF
NA | TRBD1 | TRBJ1-1 | TRBV7-9 | TGTGCCAGCTCCGGTCGGCGTGGACAGGGATTCACTGAAGCTTTCTTT | CASSGRRGQGFTEAFF
NA | TRBD2 | TRBJ2-1 | TRBV11-3 | TGTGCCAGCAGCCTCCTAGCGGGCCTCAACAATGAGCAGTTCTTC | CASSLLAGLNNEQFF
NA | NA | TRBJ1-3 | TRBV6-1 | TGTGCCAGCAGTGAAACAGGAAACACCATATATTTT | CASSETGNTIYF
NA | TRBD1 | TRBJ1-1 | TRBV10-2 | TGCGCCAGCAGTGAGTCACGGACAGGGGTGCTGAACACTGAAGCTTTCTTT | CASSESRTGVLNTEAFF
NA | NA | TRBJ1-4 | TRBV7-2 | TGTGCCAGCAGCTGGGGAGCTAATGAAAAACTGTTTTTT | CASSWGANEKLFF
few | NA | TRBJ2-1 | TRBV5-1 | TGCGCCAGCAGCTTGTCCGGGAGCTCCTACAATGAGCAGTTCTTC | CASSLSGSSYNEQFF
NA | TRBD1 | TRBJ1-3 | TRBV27 | TGTGCCAGCAGCCTACAGGGGACAACTGGAAACACCATATATTTT | CASSLQGTTGNTIYF
NA | TRBD1 | TRBJ2-7 | TRBV7-9 | TGTGCCAGCAGCTCGACGGGACAGGGAAACCCCTACGAGCAGTACTTC | CASSSTGQGNPYEQYF
NA | NA | TRBJ2-7 | TRBV14 | TGTGCCAGCAGCCCGGACAGTTCCTACGAGCAGTACTTC | CASSPDSSYEQYF
NA | NA | TRBJ2-2 | TRBV4-3 | TGCGCCAGCAGTAGTCGCCATCCGAACACCGGGGAGCTGTTTTTT | CASSSRHPNTGELFF
NA | TRBD2 | TRBJ2-3 | TRBV6-5 | TGTGCCAGCAGTTACAGGGGCGGGGGGCAGTCAGATACGCAGTATTTT | CASSYRGGGQSDTQYF
NA | TRBD1 | TRBJ2-3 | TRBV5-1 | TGCGCCAGCAGCTTGGACGACAGGGCTGGCACAGATACGCAGTATTTT | CASSLDDRAGTDTQYF
NA | NA | TRBJ2-5 | TRBV10-3 | TGTGCCATCAGTGAGTCTCCGCAGGGGAAAGGGGAGACCCAGTACTTC | CAISESPQGKGETQYF
NA | TRBD1 | TRBJ1-1 | TRBV10-3 | TGTGCCATCAGAGATCCCAGGGGGTACACTGAAGCTTTCTTT | CAIRDPRGYTEAFF
NA | TRBD1 | TRBJ2-7 | TRBV11-3 | TGTGCCAGCAGGCGGACAGGGGCCTACGAGCAGTACTTC | CASRRTGAYEQYF
NA | TRBD2 | TRBJ2-7 | TRBV2 | TGTGCCAGAGCCGTATTTGCTAGCGGGAGAATCGAGCAGTACTTC | CARAVFASGRIEQYF
NA | TRBD1 | TRBJ2-6 | TRBV5-4 | TGTGCCAGCAGCGTGACAGGGACTGGGGCCAACGTCCTGACTTTC | CASSVTGTGANVLTF
NA | NA | TRBJ1-2 | TRBV4-1 | TGCGCCAGCAGCCAGAACACGAACTATGGCTACACCTTC | CASSQNTNYGYTF
NA | NA | TRBJ1-2 | TRBV6-1 | TGTGCCAGCAGTCTACAGGTCAAAGGGGATGGCTACACCTTC | CASSLQVKGDGYTF